These 21 T cell receptor beta chains share one sample of origin, sequenced in a study of blood T cell repertoires in COVID-19. The assay was immunoSEQ multiplex PCR, and TCRdb's table has in-frame clones only and misses some. The data show about 190,000 clones, 75% to 90% seen once. Sequenced material: peripheral blood. The source is a man in his 60s with acute or convalescent COVID-19.

The rearrangement uses TRBV9 and TRBJ2-2; a weak D match, TRBD2 (7 bases). This CDR3 is 19 amino acids long. Germline V gene sequence: CDR1 SGDLS, CDR2 YYNGEE. Deletions cut 4 bases from V and 5 bases from J, with 27 bases between. CDR3 region: CASSQYEILAEGGTGELFF. The CDR3 region has the DNA TGTGCCAGCAGCCAGTATGAAATTCTAGCGGAGGGGGGTACCGGGGAGCTGTTTTTT. The full variable domain, rest sourced from reference TRBV9 and TRBJ2-2, is DSGVTQTPKHLITATGQRVTLRCSPRSGDLSVYWYQQSLDQGLQFLIQYYNGEERAKGNILERFSAQQFPDLHSELNLSSLELGDSALYFCASSQYEILAEGGTGELFFGEGSRLTVL.

This chain links TRBV14 with TRBJ2-1, with 11 bases aligning to TRBD2. J was trimmed by 7 bases and V by 5 bases; bases with no gene match: 10. The CDR3 is 16 residues long. CDR1 and CDR2 (germline): SGHDN, FVKESK. The chain's CDR3 is CASSRIAGGRFNEQFF. CDR3 coding DNA: TGTGCCAGCAGCAGAATAGCGGGGGGGCGGTTTAATGAGCAGTTCTTC.

The chain has TRBV6-5 and TRBJ2-4; 7 bases are a match to TRBD2. V dropped 6 bases and J dropped 8; count of bases not matched to a gene: 13. The CDR3 has 15 residues. CDR1 MNHEY and CDR2 SVGAGI come from the germline V gene. CDR3 nucleotide sequence: TGTGCCAGCAGGGTGTCACAGGTGGGGAGGGACATTCAGTACTTC. This encodes CASRVSQVGRDIQYF.

This rearrangement joins TRBV15 to TRBJ2-1; TRBD2 aligns across 9 bases. Trimming cost V 0 bases and J 6 bases; bases outside gene matches: 6. CDR1 and CDR2 from the germline V gene are LNHNV and YYDKDF (reference sequence). The CDR3 contains 16 residues. CDR3 residues: CATSRDGRGGRNEQFF. CDR3 in DNA: TGTGCCACCAGCAGAGATGGGCGGGGGGGCCGCAATGAGCAGTTCTTC. Drawing the rest from reference TRBV15 and TRBJ2-1, the complete variable domain is DAMVIQNPRYQVTQFGKPVTLSCSQTLNHNVMYWYQQKSSQAPKLLFHYYDKDFNNEADTPDNFQSRRPNTSFCFLDIRSPGLGDTAMYLCATSRDGRGGRNEQFFGPGTRLTVL.

The chain recombines TRBV25-1 with TRBJ1-1, with D possibly matching TRBD1 (6 bases). The length of the CDR3 is 14 residues. With 3 bases removed from V and 4 bases from J, the gap between germline ends came to 12 bases. CDR1 MGHDK and CDR2 SYGVNS come from the germline V gene. The CDR3 DNA sequence: TGTGCCAGCAGTGACTACAGGGTCCCCACTGAAGCTTTCTTT. This gives the protein CASSDYRVPTEAFF.

Details on this clone: At one end, the junction sequence differs from germline, possibly due to a read error. In DNA, the CDR3 is TGTGCCAGCAGCCAAAACCGTAATGACAGTCCTAACTTC. Amino acid sequence: CASSQNRNDSPNF. V gene TRBV3-1 (or the pseudogene TRBV3-2) combines with J gene TRBJ2-7; D is perhaps TRBD1 (5 bases). CDR3 length: 13 amino acids. CDR1 is LGHDT, CDR2 YNNKEL, per germline (reference sequence).

V is TRBV27 and J is TRBJ1-6; TRBD1 agrees at 8 bases. J gave up 13 bases and V 6 bases, and 14 bases lay outside the gene matches. The germline CDR1 and CDR2 sequences are MNHEY and SMNVEV (reference sequence). CDR3 length: 15 residues. Written as DNA, the CDR3 is TGTGCCAGCAGCCTCACTTGGACAGGGCGGGGGCCCCTCCACTTT. This encodes CASSLTWTGRGPLHF.

V usage is TRBV5-1 and J usage is TRBJ1-6; TRBD1 agrees at 11 bases. The J segment lost 8 bases and the V segment lost 5 bases, leaving 6 bases of the junction unmatched. Germline V gives CDR1 SGHRS, CDR2 YFSETQ. The CDR3 contains 15 residues. CDR3 nucleotides: TGCGCCAGCAGACCCGGGACAGGGGGATATTCACCCCTCCACTTT. Encoded protein: CASRPGTGGYSPLHF.

The rearrangement links TRBV24-1 to TRBJ2-1; 10 bases are a match to TRBD2. The CDR3 has 18 amino acids. The V and J ends lost 0 bases and 4 bases, in that order; junction bases with no gene match: 8. The germline V gene has CDR1 KGHDR and CDR2 SFDVKD. The CDR3 bases are TGTGCCACCAGTGATTTGAAAGGAGGTAGCGGGAGGTACAATGAGCAGTTCTTC. Its protein product is CATSDLKGGSGRYNEQFF.

The chain uses TRBV24-1 and TRBJ1-5, with D unresolved. Germline loops: CDR1 KGHDR, CDR2 SFDVKD. The CDR3 has 13 amino acids. V shed 3 bases and J shed 11 bases, with 13 bases lying between them. The chain's CDR3 is CATSDPKNRAQHF. CDR3 bases: TGTGCCACCAGTGATCCTAAAAACCGGGCCCAGCATTTT.

The chain carries TRBV10-2 and TRBJ2-7; maybe TRBD1 (6 bases). Trimming removed 6 bases from V and 2 bases from J, with 11 bases in between. The CDR3 totals 13 residues. Germline CDR1 and CDR2: WSHSY and SAAADI. The DNA for the CDR3 is TGCGCCAGCAGGGTGGACAGAGCCTACGAGCAGTACTTC. Protein sequence: CASRVDRAYEQYF.

This clone has more than one count but fewer than ten. The V gene is TRBV27, the J gene TRBJ2-7; 8 bases align to TRBD1. With 4 bases clipped from V and 3 bases from J, the junction kept 8 bases outside the gene matches. Germline V lookup: CDR1 MNHEY, CDR2 SMNVEV (reference sequence). The CDR3 runs to 15 residues. The CDR3 protein is CASSSTIRGLYEQYF. In nucleotides, the CDR3 is TGTGCCAGCAGTTCAACCATCAGGGGGCTCTACGAGCAGTACTTC.

This clone was seen just once. V usage is TRBV5-1 and J usage is TRBJ1-1, with 8 positions matching TRBD1. This CDR3 has 16 residues. V was pared by 3 bases and J by 1 base, with 8 bases of the junction left unmatched. Germline lookup yields CDR1 SGHRS and CDR2 YFSETQ. In nucleotides, the CDR3 is TGCGCCAGCAGCTGGGCTGACAGGGGTGCGAACACTGAAGCTTTCTTT. As protein: CASSWADRGANTEAFF.

This chain uses TRBV5-1 with TRBJ2-7, with D possibly TRBD2 on 6 matching bases. Germline CDR1 and CDR2: SGHRS and YFSETQ. The CDR3 is 16 amino acids. Trimming cost V 1 base and J 6 bases, with 20 bases left between them. CDR3 coding DNA: TGCGCCAGCAGCTTGACCCTCGGGCGCGGGATGAGCGAGCAGTACTTC. This codes for CASSLTLGRGMSEQYF.

This clone appeared a few times. This chain uses TRBV3-1 (or the pseudogene TRBV3-2) with TRBJ2-6, with 9 bases aligning to TRBD2. Germline V gene data show CDR1 as LGHDT and CDR2 as YNNKEL (reference sequence). The CDR3 length is 15 residues. Unmatched junction bases numbered 4, after V lost 8 bases and J lost 2 bases. CDR3 protein: CASRREGPGANVLTF. The CDR3 nucleotides are TGTGCCAGCCGGCGGGAGGGCCCTGGGGCCAACGTCCTGACTTTC.

This clone has a single count. V gene TRBV5-1 combines with J gene TRBJ2-1, with TRBD2 matching 8 bases. Germline V gene data show CDR1 as SGHRS and CDR2 as YFSETQ. This CDR3 contains 16 residues. The trim removed 4 bases at V and 5 bases at J, leaving 11 bases unmatched. The CDR3 DNA is TGCGCCAGCAGCCGCCGTAGCGGGATTATCAACAATGAGCAGTTCTTC. It codes for CASSRRSGIINNEQFF.

V gene TRBV12-3 or TRBV12-4 combines with J gene TRBJ2-7; 7 positions agree with TRBD1. The CDR3 length is 13 residues. Losses at the gene ends were 9 bases for V and 4 bases for J; bases not matched to a gene: 9. CDR3 coding DNA: TGTGCCAGTTCCGACAGGGTGTTGTACGAGCAGTACTTC. It encodes CASSDRVLYEQYF.

V and J are TRBV18 and TRBJ2-2; 11 bases match TRBD1. Germline lookup yields CDR1 KGHSH and CDR2 LQKENI. This CDR3 region has 15 residues. J gave up 4 bases and V 6 bases, and 4 bases lay outside the gene matches. The CDR3 loop reads CASSPGQGATGELFF. DNA of the CDR3: TGTGCCAGCTCGCCCGGACAGGGGGCCACCGGGGAGCTGTTTTTT.

The chain joins TRBV11-2 to TRBJ2-1, with 8 bases aligning to TRBD2. CDR1 is SGHAT and CDR2 is FQNNGV in the germline V gene. There are 17 residues in the CDR3. V was pared by 2 bases and J by 5 bases, with 11 bases of the junction left unmatched. In nucleotides, the CDR3 is TGTGCCAGCAGCTTACAAGGGAGCGGGAGAGGCGACAATGAGCAGTTCTTC. It translates to CASSLQGSGRGDNEQFF.

The V call is TRBV3-1 (or the pseudogene TRBV3-2), the J call TRBJ2-3; D is undetermined. The CDR3 loop spans 11 amino acids. V dropped 8 bases and J dropped 4 bases, with 7 bases sitting between them. CDR1 and CDR2 (germline): LGHDT, YNNKEL (reference sequence). CDR3: CASLHSDTQYF. The CDR3 DNA follows: TGTGCCAGCCTTCACTCAGATACGCAGTATTTT.

This chain joins TRBV11-2 and TRBJ1-2; 8 bases line up with TRBD1. Losses at the gene ends were 4 bases for V and 6 bases for J; bases not matched to a gene: 7. The CDR3 has 14 amino acids. In germline, CDR1 is SGHAT, CDR2 FQNNGV. DNA of the CDR3: TGTGCCAGCAGCTACATAGGACAGGGAGATGGCTACACCTTC. Its translation is CASSYIGQGDGYTF.